The 5 T cell receptor beta chains in this list originate from one sample, sequenced in a study of PD-1 blockade in mismatch repair-deficient tumors. The repertoire was sequenced with immunoSEQ multiplex PCR; TCRdb's copy has only in-frame clones and lacks some. The data contain about 34,000 clones, 75% to 90% of them singletons. The sample consisted of PBMCs, taken roughly 6 weeks after starting pembrolizumab. The receptors originated from an adult with mismatch repair-deficient cancer.

The table lists this clone with a few counts. This rearrangement joins TRBV5-1 to TRBJ2-7; 10 nucleotides line up with TRBD1. The germline V gene encodes CDR1 SGHRS and CDR2 YFSETQ. With 2 bases clipped from V and 7 bases from J, the junction kept 9 bases outside the gene matches. CDR3 length: 15 residues. This chain's CDR3 is CASSFTPGQGWEQYF. In DNA, the CDR3 is TGCGCCAGCAGCTTTACCCCGGGACAGGGGTGGGAGCAGTACTTC.

The sample holds a few counts of this clone. This chain joins TRBV18 and TRBJ2-7, with a tentative D call TRBD2 (5 bases). The CDR3 length is 13 residues. V shed 6 bases and J shed 2 bases, with 11 bases lying between them. Germline V lookup: CDR1 KGHSH, CDR2 LQKENI. The CDR3 DNA sequence: TGTGCCAGCTCGAGAGGACTCCCCTACGAGCAGTACTTC. Translating it yields CASSRGLPYEQYF.

The chain combines TRBV9 with TRBJ2-7; tentatively, D is TRBD2 (5 bases). The CDR3 length is 14 residues. Trimming took 0 bases from V and 5 from J, leaving 12 bases between them. From germline, CDR1 is SGDLS and CDR2 YYNGEE. This CDR3 is CASSVGGSLNEQYF. As DNA, the CDR3 is TGTGCCAGCAGCGTAGGTGGGAGTCTCAACGAGCAGTACTTC.

The rearrangement joins TRBV7-9 to TRBJ2-7; 8 positions agree with TRBD1. Germline CDR1 SEHNR, CDR2 FQNEAQ (reference sequence). The CDR3 sequence is 14 residues long. Trimming cost V 2 bases and J 4 bases; bases outside gene matches: 4. Written as DNA, the CDR3 is TGTGCCAGCAGCTTACGGACAGGGTGGTACGAGCAGTACTTC. Encoded protein: CASSLRTGWYEQYF.

The chain has TRBV11-2 and TRBJ2-7; 10 bases fit TRBD1. The germline V gene has CDR1 SGHAT and CDR2 FQNNGV. The ends lost 5 bases at V and 7 bases at J; junction bases unmatched: 8. The CDR3 loop spans 14 amino acids. The CDR3 coding sequence is TGTGCCAGCAGCACTGGGGACAGGGGTGGGGAGCAGTACTTC. Translating it yields CASSTGDRGGEQYF.